Below are 23 T cell receptor beta chains sequenced from a single sample in a study of cytomegalovirus exposure and HLA in healthy donors. The PCR used 60 Vbeta and 13 Jbeta primers. Assay: immunoSEQ multiplex PCR; the TCRdb copy retains only in-frame clones and omits some. The profile shows 150,000 to 200,000 clones, approximately 81% of them singletons. Sequenced sample: PBMCs. These receptors were collected from a woman aged 45-65 years in good health and CMV-seronegative.

This clone was detected a few times. The chain couples TRBV29-1 to TRBJ2-7, with D maybe TRBD2 (6 bases). The CDR3 has 12 residues. With 5 bases removed from V and 4 bases from J, the gap between germline ends came to 12 bases. Germline-derived CDR1 and CDR2 are SQVTM and ANQGSEA. The CDR3, as DNA: TGCAGCGTTAGGCGGGACGAGTACGAGCAGTACTTC. Amino acids: CSVRRDEYEQYF.

The rearrangement joins TRBV11-2 to TRBJ2-2; 12 bases align to TRBD2. Germline CDR1 reads SGHAT; CDR2 reads FQNNGV. Germline trimming cut 4 bases from V and 0 bases from J; bases unmatched to any gene: 9. The CDR3 is made up of 19 amino acids. The CDR3 reads CASSSVKRLAGANTGELFF. The CDR3 nucleotides read TGTGCCAGCAGCTCCGTAAAAAGACTAGCGGGGGCGAACACCGGGGAGCTGTTTTTT.

This sequence joins TRBV28 and TRBJ2-7, with D hard to call. This CDR3 spans 14 amino acids. Per germline, CDR1 MDHEN and CDR2 SYDVKM. The germline V and J ends were trimmed by 5 bases and 2 bases, with 13 bases remaining between them. CDR3 loop: CASSASVAPYEQYF. CDR3 coding DNA: TGTGCCAGCAGTGCCTCGGTCGCCCCCTACGAGCAGTACTTC.

The V and J genes are TRBV14 and TRBJ2-7; a possible D gene is TRBD2 (6 bases). CDR1 and CDR2 from the germline V gene are SGHDN and FVKESK. V was pared by 0 bases and J by 4 bases, with 10 bases between. The CDR3 contains 14 residues. CDR3 in DNA: TGTGCCAGCAGCCAAGACCTTCTAGCGTACGAGCAGTACTTC. Translation gives CASSQDLLAYEQYF.

There are a few counts of this clone. J is TRBJ2-1 and V is TRBV29-1, with D possibly matching TRBD2 (5 bases). Germline V gives CDR1 SQVTM, CDR2 ANQGSEA. The CDR3 is 10 amino acids. V gave up 4 bases and J gave up 7 bases, with 5 bases separating them. The CDR3 region is CSVGGNEQFF. The CDR3 bases are TGCAGCGTTGGAGGGAATGAGCAGTTCTTC.

J is TRBJ2-5 and V is TRBV19, with 8 bases aligning to TRBD1. The CDR3 is 15 amino acids. Germline V gene lookup returns CDR1 LNHDA and CDR2 SQIVND (reference sequence). J was trimmed by 5 bases and V by 3 bases; bases with no gene match: 8. CDR3 in amino acids: CASSMETGGWETQYF. In DNA, the CDR3 is TGTGCCAGTAGTATGGAAACAGGGGGATGGGAGACCCAGTACTTC.

The chain joins TRBV9 to TRBJ2-2; D unclear. CDR3 length: 15 amino acids. The V end lost 0 bases, the J end lost 4 bases, and 10 bases lay between the germline ends. In germline, CDR1 is SGDLS, CDR2 YYNGEE. The CDR3 nucleotides are TGTGCCAGCAGCGTAGGTCACAGAACCACCGGGGAGCTGTTTTTT. Its translation is CASSVGHRTTGELFF.

The gene calls are TRBV5-5 and TRBJ1-2; 9 bases map to TRBD1. The junction had 6 bases not matched to a gene; V was cut back by 2 bases and J by 4 bases. Germline loops: CDR1 SGHKS, CDR2 YYEKEE (reference sequence). The CDR3 contains 15 residues. The CDR3 coding sequence is TGTGCCAGCAGCTTCATGGGACAGGGCAGCTATGGCTACACCTTC. Residues: CASSFMGQGSYGYTF.

The V call is TRBV18, the J call TRBJ2-5, with 8 bases aligning to TRBD2. The end of the DNA fits TRBJ2-7 better, so the J call may be wrong. This CDR3 spans 14 amino acids. Germline CDR1 reads KGHSH; CDR2 reads LQKENI. CDR3 loop: CASSPGLASYEQYF. The CDR3 DNA is TGTGCCAGCTCACCCGGACTAGCCTCCTACGAGCAGTACTTC.

The J gene is TRBJ1-4, the V gene TRBV4-2, with 8 nucleotides matching TRBD1. After removal of 6 bases from V and 5 bases from J, the junction contained 2 bases not matched to a gene. Germline CDR1 is LGHNA and CDR2 is YNFKEQ. CDR3 length: 13 amino acids. The CDR3 DNA reads TGTGCCAGCAGTAGGACAGGGAATGAAAAACTGTTTTTT. Protein sequence: CASSRTGNEKLFF.

The CDR3 loop is CASSLQGAKKAFF. DNA for the CDR3: TGTGCCAGCAGCTTACAGGGGGCTAAAAAAGCTTTCTTT. This rearrangement joins TRBV27 to TRBJ1-1; 9 nucleotides agree with TRBD1. V lost 6 bases, J lost 9 bases, and 8 bases stayed unmatched. CDR1 and CDR2 from the germline V gene are MNHEY and SMNVEV (reference sequence). This CDR3 has 13 residues.

This chain uses TRBV11-2 with TRBJ2-3, with D perhaps matching TRBD1 (6 bases). The length of the CDR3 is 15 residues. V shed 4 bases and J shed 0 bases, with 11 bases lying between them. Germline lookup yields CDR1 SGHAT and CDR2 FQNNGV. CDR3 sequence: CASSYRTASTDTQYF. The CDR3 DNA reads TGTGCCAGCAGCTACAGGACAGCTAGCACAGATACGCAGTATTTT.

Note on this clone: An end of the junction differs from the germline gene, which may be a read error. This sequence joins TRBV7-7 and TRBJ2-5; weak D call: TRBD2 (5 bases). Germline CDR1 reads SSHAT; CDR2 reads FNYEAQ (reference sequence). This CDR3 region has 15 residues. Written as DNA, the CDR3 is TGTGCTAGCAGCTTAGGGTCGGACTCGGGAGAGACCCAGTACTTC. Its protein is CASSLGSDSGETQYF.

The V gene is TRBV5-6, the J gene TRBJ2-3, with D hard to call. Trimming left V 4 bases short and J 6 bases short, with 12 bases between. The length of the CDR3 is 13 residues. Germline V gene data show CDR1 as SGHDT and CDR2 as YYEEEE. The CDR3 sequence is CASSPQRSDTQYF. As DNA, the CDR3 is TGTGCCAGCAGCCCCCAGCGCTCCGATACGCAGTATTTT. The whole variable domain, remainder taken from reference TRBV5-6 and TRBJ2-3, is DAGVTQSPTHLIKTRGQQVTLRCSPKSGHDTVSWYQQALGQGPQFIFQYYEEEERQRGNFPDRFSGHQFPNYSSELNVNALLLGDSALYLCASSPQRSDTQYFGPGTRLTVL.

CDR3 amino acids: CASSLPLAGGSSYNEQFF. CDR3 DNA sequence: TGTGCCAGCAGCTTACCGCTAGCGGGGGGGAGCTCCTACAATGAGCAGTTCTTC. This chain uses TRBV7-9 with TRBJ2-1; 12 positions agree with TRBD2. The CDR3 contains 18 residues. The V segment lost 2 bases and the J segment 0 bases; nucleotides outside the gene matches: 5. CDR1 and CDR2 (germline): SEHNR, FQNEAQ (reference sequence).

The chain joins TRBV15 to TRBJ1-5, with D maybe TRBD1 (6 bases). The ends were cut back, 1 base at V and 0 bases at J, with 7 bases in the middle. CDR1 and CDR2 (germline): LNHNV, YYDKDF (reference sequence). The CDR3 covers 15 residues. The CDR3 is CATSRAGASNQPQHF. The CDR3, as DNA: TGTGCCACCAGCAGAGCAGGGGCTAGCAATCAGCCCCAGCATTTT.

This clone was observed a single time. V is TRBV4-3 and J is TRBJ2-1, with TRBD2 matching 9 bases. This CDR3 is 16 amino acids long. The germline CDR1 and CDR2 sequences are LGHNA and YSLEER. Germline trimming cut 0 bases from V and 6 bases from J; bases unmatched to any gene: 6. The chain's CDR3 is CASSQDRRLAANEQFF. The DNA for the CDR3 is TGCGCCAGCAGCCAAGATAGGAGACTAGCGGCCAATGAGCAGTTCTTC.

V and J are TRBV4-1 and TRBJ2-7; 9 bases line up with TRBD1. Losses at the gene ends were 1 base for V and 2 bases for J; bases not matched to a gene: 6. This CDR3 has 16 residues. Germline V gene lookup returns CDR1 MGHRA and CDR2 YSYEKL. The DNA of the CDR3 is TGCGCCAGCAGCCAAGGGGGGGACAGGGTGACCTACGAGCAGTACTTC. It encodes CASSQGGDRVTYEQYF.

The chain links TRBV7-8 to TRBJ2-5, with TRBD2 identical over 10 bases. Losses at the gene ends were 0 bases for V and 6 bases for J; bases not matched to a gene: 22. Germline assignment: CDR1 SGHVS and CDR2 FQNEAQ. This CDR3 has 21 residues. CDR3 region: CASSLAVGVTSGISHKKTQYF. Written as DNA, the CDR3 is TGTGCCAGCAGCTTAGCCGTGGGCGTCACTAGCGGGATTTCACACAAGAAGACCCAGTACTTC.

This chain joins TRBV7-9 and TRBJ2-5; the match to TRBD1 covers 9 bases. Trimming took 3 bases from V and 4 from J; bases not matched to a gene: 3. The CDR3 runs 14 residues. Germline lookup yields CDR1 SEHNR and CDR2 FQNEAQ (reference sequence). The CDR3 spells CASSLGQGSETQYF. CDR3 DNA: TGTGCCAGCAGCTTGGGACAGGGATCAGAGACCCAGTACTTC.

The gene calls are TRBV6-5 and TRBJ1-4, with 9 bases aligning to TRBD1. This CDR3 region has 15 residues. In germline, CDR1 is MNHEY, CDR2 SVGAGI. Trimming cost V 0 bases and J 8 bases; bases outside gene matches: 4. Here the CDR3 reads CASSYSGTGSEKLFF. The CDR3 region has the DNA TGTGCCAGCAGTTACTCCGGGACAGGGTCGGAAAAACTGTTTTTT.

The chain links TRBV18 to TRBJ2-7, with 8 bases matching TRBD1. After removal of 6 bases from V and 7 bases from J, the junction contained 8 bases not matched to a gene. The CDR3 consists of 13 residues. Germline values: CDR1 KGHSH, CDR2 LQKENI. CDR3 loop: CASSPGQGEEQYF. The CDR3 nucleotides read TGTGCCAGCTCTCCTGGACAGGGCGAAGAGCAGTACTTC.

The rearrangement uses TRBV7-2 and TRBJ2-6; D call uncertain. The length of the CDR3 is 16 residues. Germline V CDR1 and CDR2: SGHTA, FQGNSA. Trimming shortened V by 1 base and J by 4 bases, and 11 bases separated the two germline ends. The CDR3 sequence is CASSLVTAAGANVLTF. DNA of the CDR3: TGTGCCAGCAGCTTAGTAACGGCGGCAGGGGCCAACGTCCTGACTTTC.